This T cell receptor (beta chain) was retrieved from a study of cytomegalovirus exposure and HLA in healthy donors. Notes on the study in general: When a later analysis compared HLA-associated TCR beta chains with equally common others, the HLA-associated chains turned out to be more clonally expanded and to have lower generation probabilities.

A remark on this clone: As yet, its antigen is unknown.

CDR3 length: 16 residues. Trimming shortened V by 6 bases and J by 3 bases, and 20 bases separated the two germline ends. CDR1 and CDR2 (germline): MGHDK, SYGVNS. PCR primers comprised 60 Vbeta and 13 Jbeta primers. Assay used: immunoSEQ multiplex PCR; TCRdb lists only in-frame clones, some missing. The table has roughly 34,000 clones, roughly 80% seen once. Sequenced sample: PBMCs. The clonotype originates from a male donor in good health and CMV-seronegative. J is TRBJ1-1 and V is TRBV25-1; D gene uncertain. The CDR3 spells CASRAEGWRADTEAFF. CDR3 nucleotides: TGTGCCAGCAGAGCCGAGGGCTGGAGGGCGGACACTGAAGCTTTCTTT.